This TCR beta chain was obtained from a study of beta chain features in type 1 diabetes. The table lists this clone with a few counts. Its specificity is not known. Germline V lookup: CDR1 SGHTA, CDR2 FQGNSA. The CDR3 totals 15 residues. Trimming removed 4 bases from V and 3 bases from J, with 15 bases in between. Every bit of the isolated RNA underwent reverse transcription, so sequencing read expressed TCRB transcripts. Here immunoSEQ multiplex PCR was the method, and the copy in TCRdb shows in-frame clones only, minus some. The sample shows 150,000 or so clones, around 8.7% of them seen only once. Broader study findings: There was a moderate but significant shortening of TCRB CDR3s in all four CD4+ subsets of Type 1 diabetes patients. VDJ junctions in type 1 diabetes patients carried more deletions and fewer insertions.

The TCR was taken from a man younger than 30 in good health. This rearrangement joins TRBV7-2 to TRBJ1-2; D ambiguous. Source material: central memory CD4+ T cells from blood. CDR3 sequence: CASSSYLVRDYGYTF. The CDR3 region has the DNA TGTGCCAGCAGCTCCTACTTGGTGCGGGACTATGGCTACACCTTC.